This T cell receptor beta chain was sequenced during a study of vaccination and CD4 T cells after COVID-19. Background on the study: Stimulation of cells relied on overlapping spike peptides derived from SARS-CoV-2, HCoV-NL63, HCoV-OC43 and HCoV-229E.

With the Oncomine TCR Beta short-read assay, DNA from cultured CD4+ T cells was sequenced. In TCRdb, the PCR reads were re-called with MiXCR into one record per CDR3 protein. The sample records around 15,000 distinct CDR3 sequences, roughly 25% being singletons. Concerning this clonotype itself: Antigen: not known.

Germline V gene sequence: CDR1 SGHTA, CDR2 FQGNSA. Trimming removed 3 bases from V and 4 bases from J, with 18 bases in between. The CDR3 is 16 amino acids. The treatment was: roughly nine-day PBMC culture with coronavirus spike peptide pools or control peptides (ViraFEST assay). ViraFEST sequenced TCRs after peptide-pool expansion of antigen-specific T cells. On days 3 and 7, half the medium was swapped for fresh IL-2-containing medium. The chain couples TRBV7-2 to TRBJ1-2, with a weak D call TRBD1 (6 bases). The source is a human donor with COVID-19. Sequencing was done on a sample of cultured CD4+ T cells from blood. CDR3 residues: CASSFLVPGRGYGYTF. The CDR3 region has the DNA TGTGCCAGCAGCTTTTTAGTCCCCGGCAGGGGCTATGGCTACACCTTC. The full variable domain, rest sourced from reference TRBV7-2 and TRBJ1-2, is GAGVSQSPSNKVTEKGKDVELRCDPISGHTALYWYRQSLGQGLEFLIYFQGNSAPDKSGLPSDRFSAERTGGSVSTLTIQRTQQEDSAVYLCASSFLVPGRGYGYTFGSGTRLTVV.